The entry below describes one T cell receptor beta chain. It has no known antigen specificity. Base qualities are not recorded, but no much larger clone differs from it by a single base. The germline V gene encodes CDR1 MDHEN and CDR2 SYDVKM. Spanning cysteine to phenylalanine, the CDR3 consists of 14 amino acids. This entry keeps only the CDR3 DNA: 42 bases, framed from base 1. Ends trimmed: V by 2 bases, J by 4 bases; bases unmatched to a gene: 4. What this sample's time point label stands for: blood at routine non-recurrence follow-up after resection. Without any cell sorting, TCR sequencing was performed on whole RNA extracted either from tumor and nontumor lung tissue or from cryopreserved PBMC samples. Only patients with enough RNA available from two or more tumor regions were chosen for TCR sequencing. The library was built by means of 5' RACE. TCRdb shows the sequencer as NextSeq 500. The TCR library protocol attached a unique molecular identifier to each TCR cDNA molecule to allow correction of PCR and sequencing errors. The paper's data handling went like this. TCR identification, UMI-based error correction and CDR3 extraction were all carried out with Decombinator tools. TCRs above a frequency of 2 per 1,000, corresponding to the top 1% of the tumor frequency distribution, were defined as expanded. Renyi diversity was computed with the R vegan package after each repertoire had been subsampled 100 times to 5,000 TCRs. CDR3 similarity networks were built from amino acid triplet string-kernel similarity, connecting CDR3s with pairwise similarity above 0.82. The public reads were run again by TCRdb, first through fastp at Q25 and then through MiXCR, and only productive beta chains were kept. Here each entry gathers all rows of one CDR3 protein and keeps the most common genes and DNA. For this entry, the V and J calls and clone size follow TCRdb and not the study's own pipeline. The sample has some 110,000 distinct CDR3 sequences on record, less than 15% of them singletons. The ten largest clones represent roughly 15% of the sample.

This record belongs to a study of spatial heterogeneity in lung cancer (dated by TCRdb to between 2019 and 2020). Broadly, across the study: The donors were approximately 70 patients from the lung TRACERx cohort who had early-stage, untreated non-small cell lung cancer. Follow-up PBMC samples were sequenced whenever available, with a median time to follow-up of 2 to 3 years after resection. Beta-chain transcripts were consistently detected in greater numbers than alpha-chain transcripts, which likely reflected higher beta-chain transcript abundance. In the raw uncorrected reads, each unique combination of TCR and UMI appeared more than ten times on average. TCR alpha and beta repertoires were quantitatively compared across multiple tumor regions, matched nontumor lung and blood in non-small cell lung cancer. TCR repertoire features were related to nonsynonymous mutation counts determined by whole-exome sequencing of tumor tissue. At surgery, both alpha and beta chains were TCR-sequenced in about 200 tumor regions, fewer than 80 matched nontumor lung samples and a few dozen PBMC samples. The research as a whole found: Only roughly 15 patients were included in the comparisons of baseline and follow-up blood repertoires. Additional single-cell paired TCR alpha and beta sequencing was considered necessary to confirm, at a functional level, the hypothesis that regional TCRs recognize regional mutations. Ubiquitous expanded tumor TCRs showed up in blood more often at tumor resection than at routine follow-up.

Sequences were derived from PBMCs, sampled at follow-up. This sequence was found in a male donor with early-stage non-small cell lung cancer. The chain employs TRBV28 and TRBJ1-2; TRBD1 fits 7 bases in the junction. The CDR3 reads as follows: CASSLEGGAYGYTF. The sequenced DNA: TGTGCCAGCAGTTTAGAAGGGGGCGCCTATGGCTACACCTTC.